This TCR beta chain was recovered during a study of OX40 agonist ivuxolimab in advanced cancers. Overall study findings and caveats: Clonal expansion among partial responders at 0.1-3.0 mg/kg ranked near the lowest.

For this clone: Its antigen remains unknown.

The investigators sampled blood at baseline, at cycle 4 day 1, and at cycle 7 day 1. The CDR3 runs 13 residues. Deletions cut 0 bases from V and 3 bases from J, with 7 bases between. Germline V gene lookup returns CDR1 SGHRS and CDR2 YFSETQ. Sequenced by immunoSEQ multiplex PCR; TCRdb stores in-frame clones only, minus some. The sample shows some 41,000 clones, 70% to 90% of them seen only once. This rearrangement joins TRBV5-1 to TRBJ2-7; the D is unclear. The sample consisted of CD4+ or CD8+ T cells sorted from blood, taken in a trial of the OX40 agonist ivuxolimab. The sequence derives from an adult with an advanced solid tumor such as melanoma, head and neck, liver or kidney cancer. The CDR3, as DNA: TGCGCCAGCAGCTTGGATTGGGGCTACGAGCAGTACTTC. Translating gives CASSLDWGYEQYF. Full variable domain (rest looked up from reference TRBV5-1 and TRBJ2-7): KAGVTQTPRYLIKTRGQQVTLSCSPISGHRSVSWYQQTPGQGLQFLFEYFSETQRNKGNFPGRFSGRQFSNSRSEMNVSTLELGDSALYLCASSLDWGYEQYFGPGTRLTVT.